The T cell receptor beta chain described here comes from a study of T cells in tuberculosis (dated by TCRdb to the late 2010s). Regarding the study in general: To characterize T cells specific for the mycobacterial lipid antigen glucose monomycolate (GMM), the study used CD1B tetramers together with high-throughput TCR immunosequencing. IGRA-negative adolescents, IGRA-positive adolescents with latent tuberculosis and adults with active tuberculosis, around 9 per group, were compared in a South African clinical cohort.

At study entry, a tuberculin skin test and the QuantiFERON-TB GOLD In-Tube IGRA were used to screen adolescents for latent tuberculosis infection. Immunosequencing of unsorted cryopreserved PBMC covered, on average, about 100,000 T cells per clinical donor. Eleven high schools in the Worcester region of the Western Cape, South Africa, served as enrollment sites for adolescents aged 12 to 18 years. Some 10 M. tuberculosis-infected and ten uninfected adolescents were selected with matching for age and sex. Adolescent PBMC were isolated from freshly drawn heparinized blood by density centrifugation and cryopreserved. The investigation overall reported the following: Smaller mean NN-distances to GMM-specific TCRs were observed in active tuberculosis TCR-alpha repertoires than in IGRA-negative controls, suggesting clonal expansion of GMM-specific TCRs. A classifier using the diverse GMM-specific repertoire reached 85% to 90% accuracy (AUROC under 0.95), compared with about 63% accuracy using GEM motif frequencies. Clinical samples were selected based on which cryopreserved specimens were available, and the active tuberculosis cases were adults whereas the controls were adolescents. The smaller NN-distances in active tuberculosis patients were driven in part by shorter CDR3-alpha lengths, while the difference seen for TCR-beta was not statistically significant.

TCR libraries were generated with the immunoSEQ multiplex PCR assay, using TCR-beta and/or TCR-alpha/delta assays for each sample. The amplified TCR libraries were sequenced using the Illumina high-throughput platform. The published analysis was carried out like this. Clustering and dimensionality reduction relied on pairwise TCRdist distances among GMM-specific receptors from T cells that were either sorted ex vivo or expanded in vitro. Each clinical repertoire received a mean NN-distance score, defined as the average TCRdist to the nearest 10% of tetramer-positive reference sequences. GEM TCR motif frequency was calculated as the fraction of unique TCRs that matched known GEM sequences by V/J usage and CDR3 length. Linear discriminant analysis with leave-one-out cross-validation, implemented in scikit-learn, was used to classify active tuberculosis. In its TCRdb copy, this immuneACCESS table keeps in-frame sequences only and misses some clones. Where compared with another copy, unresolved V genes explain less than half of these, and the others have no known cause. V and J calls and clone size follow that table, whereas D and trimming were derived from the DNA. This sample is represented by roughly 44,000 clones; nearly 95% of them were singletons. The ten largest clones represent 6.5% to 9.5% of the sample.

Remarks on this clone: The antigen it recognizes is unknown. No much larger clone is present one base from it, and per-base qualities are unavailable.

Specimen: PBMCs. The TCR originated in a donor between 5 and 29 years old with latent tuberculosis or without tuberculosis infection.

The DNA is TGTGCCAGCAGTGAAGCGCTTCTAGCCCAAACCTACGAGCAGTACTTC. It translates as CASSEALLAQTYEQYF. The chain couples TRBV2 to TRBJ2-7; TRBD2 is a weak D gene call, 5 bases matching. V and J lose 0 bases and 2 bases, and a span of 14 bases separates them. The CDR3 sequence holds 16 residues, the cysteine and phenylalanine included. The sequence is cut down to CDR3 DNA, 48 bases in frame from base 1. The germline V gene supplies CDR1 SNHLY and CDR2 FYNNEI.